This T cell receptor (beta chain) was profiled in a study of beta chain features in type 1 diabetes. Study-wide points: In all four CD4+ subsets, TCRB CDR3 length was significantly, moderately reduced in type 1 diabetes.

The J segment lost 2 bases and the V segment lost 6 bases, leaving 2 bases of the junction unmatched. The germline V gene encodes CDR1 MNHEY and CDR2 SVGAGI. This CDR3 has 13 amino acids. This clone appeared a few times. Its antigen remains unknown. Expressed TCRB transcripts got sequenced, as all isolated RNA was reverse transcribed. Naive, central memory and regulatory T cell samples came to a mean of around 3.3 million reads. Repertoires were generated with immunoSEQ multiplex PCR, while TCRdb's copy carries only in-frame clones and drops some. The sample shows about 650,000 clones, roughly an eighth of them seen only once. The single heparinised draw taken from each donor contained around 120 mL of blood on average.

The V gene is TRBV6-5, the J gene TRBJ2-5; 8 bases are a match to TRBD1. The sequenced material came from naive CD4+ T cells from blood. The sequence was collected from a man aged 25 to 40 with type 1 diabetes. The CDR3 loop reads CASRGTGQETQYF. Here the CDR3 DNA reads TGTGCCAGCAGGGGGACAGGACAAGAGACCCAGTACTTC.